A selection of T cell receptor beta chains follows, all from one sample in a study of T cell responses to AZD1222 COVID-19 vaccine. TCRdb keeps only in-frame clones here, not all; method: immunoSEQ multiplex PCR. Of 70,000 to 90,000 clones in the sample, roughly nine tenths were seen once. Specimen: peripheral blood, collected on day 0 of AZD1222 vaccination. All receptors derive from an adult in good health. Each CDR3 is given with its conserved first and last residue. D genes are given only for firm matches.

TRBV5-8 | NA | CASSLRTGYSNEQFF
TRBV4-1 | TRBD1 | CASSRGQGTDNEQFF
TRBV2 | NA | CASLRPASNYGYTF
TRBV10-3 | TRBD1 | CAVSGTGSYEQYF
TRBV5-6 | TRBD1 | CASKLGTEYGYTF
TRBV9 | NA | CASSVGPSTGKETQYF
TRBV14 | NA | CASSQVLAPYGYTF
TRBV9 | NA | CASSGRTGNTIYF
TRBV28 | NA | CASSSLGEVYGYTF
TRBV27 | NA | CASGPRQLVTEAFF
TRBV30 | NA | CASRDQLNTEAFF
TRBV4-1 | NA | CASSQDLDTWTEAFF
TRBV5-1 | TRBD1 | CASRDRDTGELFF
TRBV7-2 | TRBD1 | CASSYGDRARTEAFF
TRBV28 | NA | CASSHSEPPREQYF
TRBV15 | NA | CATSRDPRNSRNQPQHF
TRBV18 | TRBD1 | CASSPDRGSQPQHF
TRBV7-2 | NA | CASSLGGTQETQYF
TRBV5-1 | NA | CASSSSQGGNTQYF
TRBV19 | NA | CASRPGVGVTDGYTF
TRBV7-2 | TRBD1 | CASSLGQGTYGYTF
TRBV29-1 | NA | CSPPKLRNNEQFF
TRBV18 | NA | CASSIDANEKLFF
TRBV7-2 | TRBD2 | CASSPGGTSGGGGQFF
TRBV12-3/TRBV12-4 | NA | CASSLSGNTIYF
TRBV19 | NA | CASSLQDGRELFF
TRBV30 | NA | CAWRVFEKLFF
TRBV3-1/TRBV3-2 | NA | CASSQVSGELFF
TRBV6-5 | TRBD1 | CAGGEGATGELFF
TRBV6-5 | NA | CASTYSQGSYYGYTF
TRBV25-1 | NA | CASSDSRAGDTEAFF
TRBV27 | NA | CASSTSYNTGELFF
TRBV28 | TRBD1 | CASSLWAGGSGNTIYF
TRBV6-5 | NA | CASSYETGGHEQYF
TRBV11-2 | NA | CASSFIEDGGYTF
TRBV4-2 | NA | CASSQGSRAGGWDTEAFF
TRBV5-4 | NA | CASGSASSGNTIYF
TRBV28 | NA | CASNTAADWSNQPQHF
TRBV5-1 | NA | CASSPGGINGYTF
TRBV7-9 | NA | CASSTDWVIKNTEAFF
TRBV5-1 | TRBD2 | CASSSSGEQYF